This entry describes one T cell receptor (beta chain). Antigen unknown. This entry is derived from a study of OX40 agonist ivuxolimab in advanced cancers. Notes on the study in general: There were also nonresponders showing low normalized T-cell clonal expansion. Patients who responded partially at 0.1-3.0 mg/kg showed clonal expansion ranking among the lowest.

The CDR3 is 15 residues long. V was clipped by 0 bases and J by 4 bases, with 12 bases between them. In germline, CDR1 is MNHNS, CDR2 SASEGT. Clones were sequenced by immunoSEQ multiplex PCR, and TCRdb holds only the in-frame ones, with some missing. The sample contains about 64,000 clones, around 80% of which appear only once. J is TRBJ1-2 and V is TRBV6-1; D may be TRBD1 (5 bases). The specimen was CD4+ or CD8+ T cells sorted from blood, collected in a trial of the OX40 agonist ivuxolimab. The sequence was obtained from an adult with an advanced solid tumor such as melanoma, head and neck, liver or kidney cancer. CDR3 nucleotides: TGTGCCAGCAGTGAAGCGAGGGTGACAGTCTATGGCTACACCTTC. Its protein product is CASSEARVTVYGYTF.